This T cell receptor beta chain was obtained from a study of cytomegalovirus exposure and HLA in healthy donors. Across the study: Among the approximately 400 donors who were genotyped, roughly 76% fell in the genetic ancestry cluster that is associated with self-reported Caucasian donors.

The study's findings and limits: Specificity of a few CMV-associated chains for CMV antigens was verified in vitro. Further analysis, carried out later, found HLA-associated TCR beta chains more clonally expanded than equally common other chains.

With V trimmed by 5 bases and J by 6 bases, 13 bases remained unmatched. This CDR3 is built from 15 residues. CDR1 is SQVTM and CDR2 is ANQGSEA in the germline V gene. A remark on this clone: Its antigen is still unknown.

60 Vbeta and 13 Jbeta primers were used in PCR. Some clones are missing from TCRdb's copy, which holds only in-frame ones; the method was immunoSEQ multiplex PCR. This sample has about 160,000 clones, with about 80% found just once. Input material: PBMCs. This TCR was recovered from a man aged 45-65 years in good health and CMV-seropositive. The V call is TRBV29-1, the J call TRBJ2-5; 9 bases align to TRBD1. CDR3 amino acids: CSVRQGERSSKTQYF. DNA for the CDR3: TGCAGCGTTCGACAGGGGGAAAGGTCGTCCAAGACCCAGTACTTC.